The present T cell receptor (beta chain) was sequenced within a study of identical twins. Study conclusions and caveats: Abundant beta clonotypes from cord blood had fewer insertions, unlike memory repertoires, which showed none. Cross-sectional statistical analysis, not tracking of the same donors, underpinned the conclusions. Models underestimated out-of-frame TCR alpha sharing in monozygotic twins.

Unique molecular identifiers were present on the cDNA, and a universal primer site came from template switching. TCRdb redid the calling of the 5' RACE reads with MiXCR, one entry per CDR3 protein. The sample records more than 250,000 distinct CDR3 sequences, under 9.5% being singletons. The CDR3 runs 14 residues. The V gene's germline CDR1 is SQVTM and CDR2 ANQGSEA. V was pared by 4 bases and J by 3 bases, with 13 bases between. This clonotype was seen many times. No antigen is known for it. The data were also submitted as part of a second study, on yellow fever vaccine responses in identical twins.

The V gene is TRBV29-1, the J gene TRBJ1-3; unclear D gene. Sequenced: memory (CD45RO+) T cells sorted from blood. This TCR derives from a woman in her late teens or twenties in good health. The CDR3 sequence: CSVVVPRSGNTIYF. CDR3 in DNA: TGCAGCGTTGTCGTCCCCAGGAGTGGAAACACCATATATTTT.